Each of the 18 T cell receptor beta chains below was sequenced from the same sample in a study of T-cell memory formation after mild COVID-19. TCRdb passed the 5' RACE reads through MiXCR, listing each CDR3 protein once. The repertoire consists of around 470,000 distinct CDR3 sequences, with around 19% occurring once and the leading ten covering approximately 8.4%. The sequenced sample consisted of PBMCs or a T cell subset sorted from them (not recorded which). These receptors were obtained from an adult woman who had mild COVID-19 (a few samples of this study predate the infection). Cell type and time point are not known.

The V gene is TRBV13, the J gene TRBJ2-2; D gene unclear. V was pared by 2 bases and J by 10 bases, with 8 bases between. Germline V CDR1 and CDR2: PRHDT, FYEKMQ (reference sequence). This CDR3 comprises 12 residues. The CDR3: CASSLPLEELFF. In nucleotides, the CDR3 is TGTGCCAGCAGCTTACCCCTTGAGGAGCTGTTTTTT.

This clonotype has just a few counts. V and J are TRBV18 and TRBJ2-3; TRBD1 aligns across 8 bases. This CDR3 contains 15 residues. The ends lost 2 bases at V and 1 base at J; junction bases unmatched: 2. The germline gives CDR1 KGHSH, CDR2 LQKENI. The CDR3 loop is CASSPLTGGTDTQYF. In nucleotides, the CDR3 is TGTGCCAGCTCACCATTGACAGGGGGCACAGATACGCAGTATTTT.

The chain links TRBV18 to TRBJ2-3; D perhaps matches TRBD2 (6 bases). The germline V gene has CDR1 KGHSH and CDR2 LQKENI. V lost 6 bases to trimming and J lost 2 bases, with 9 bases between them. The CDR3 has 13 residues. In DNA form, the CDR3 reads TGTGCCAGCTCCCGGACTAACACAGATACGCAGTATTTT. Encoded protein: CASSRTNTDTQYF. Together with reference TRBV18 and TRBJ2-3, the CDR3 gives the full variable domain: NAGVMQNPRHLVRRRGQEARLRCSPMKGHSHVYWYRQLPEEGLKFMVYLQKENIIDESGMPKERFSAEFPKEGPSILRIQQVVRGDSAAYFCASSRTNTDTQYFGPGTRLTVL.

The rearrangement joins TRBV10-3 to TRBJ2-5; D is perhaps TRBD1 (5 bases). Germline V gives CDR1 ENHRY, CDR2 SYGVKD. Between the trimmed V and J ends, which lost 6 bases and 1 base, there was a span of 15 bases. CDR3 length: 15 residues. CDR3 coding DNA: TGTGCCATCAGCGGCGATGGGGCGAGCCAAGAGACCCAGTACTTC. As protein: CAISGDGASQETQYF.

The chain employs TRBV29-1 and TRBJ2-7; 14 bases line up with TRBD2. J gave up 7 bases and V 6 bases, and 8 bases lay outside the gene matches. Germline-derived CDR1 and CDR2 are SQVTM and ANQGSEA. CDR3 length equals 14 residues. The CDR3 DNA reads TGCAGCGTCCCAGGGACTAGCGGGAGAATAGAGCAGTACTTC. Its protein is CSVPGTSGRIEQYF.

This clonotype was observed at least ten times. This chain uses TRBV10-3 with TRBJ2-2; D gene unclear. This CDR3 region has 11 residues. V dropped 7 bases and J dropped 3 bases, with 3 bases sitting between them. Looked up from germline, CDR1 is ENHRY and CDR2 is SYGVKD. CDR3 nucleotides: TGTGCCATCAAGGACACCGGGGAGCTGTTTTTT. Translation: CAIKDTGELFF.

This clonotype was found a few times. This rearrangement joins TRBV2 to TRBJ2-2; no definite D call. The CDR3 has 15 residues. The germline CDR1 and CDR2 sequences are SNHLY and FYNNEI. Deletions cut 5 bases from V and 0 bases from J, with 10 bases between. CDR3 nucleotide sequence: TGTGCCAGCAGTAGAACCAGTGCGAACACCGGGGAGCTGTTTTTT. It is translated as CASSRTSANTGELFF.

This clonotype was detected only a few times. V usage is TRBV12-3 or TRBV12-4 and J usage is TRBJ2-7; D is perhaps TRBD1 (6 bases). Between the trimmed V and J ends, which lost 5 bases and 1 base, there was a span of 24 bases. CDR3 length: 18 amino acids. The CDR3 coding sequence is TGTGCCAGCAGTGCGCGAGGCAGGGGATTATTAAGGTCCTACGAGCAGTACTTC. It translates to CASSARGRGLLRSYEQYF.

This clonotype has a handful of counts. V and J are TRBV12-3 or TRBV12-4 and TRBJ1-2; 7 nucleotides match TRBD1. V shed 2 bases and J 10 bases; nucleotides not matched to a gene: 10. The CDR3 runs 14 residues. The CDR3 sequence is CASSLRYRGDVYTF. The CDR3 DNA reads TGTGCCAGCAGTTTAAGGTACAGGGGTGACGTCTACACCTTC.

V gene TRBV7-2 combines with J gene TRBJ1-5; the match to TRBD1 covers 7 bases. Germline assignment: CDR1 SGHTA and CDR2 FQGNSA. CDR3 length: 15 amino acids. The junction had 8 bases not matched to a gene; V was cut back by 6 bases and J by 3 bases. Here the CDR3 reads CASSPQGTNNQPQHF. The CDR3 region has the DNA TGTGCCAGCAGTCCACAGGGGACCAACAATCAGCCCCAGCATTTT.

This chain connects TRBV11-2 to TRBJ2-2; no definite D call. The CDR3 has 15 residues. Trimming pared 4 bases from V and 0 bases from J, leaving 9 bases between. From germline, CDR1 is SGHAT and CDR2 FQNNGV. This CDR3 is CASSSSRSNTGELFF. The CDR3 DNA follows: TGTGCCAGCAGCTCGAGCCGGTCGAACACCGGGGAGCTGTTTTTT. Supplemented by reference TRBV11-2 and TRBJ2-2, the full variable domain reads EAGVAQSPRYKIIEKRQSVAFWCNPISGHATLYWYQQILGQGPKLLIQFQNNGVVDDSQLPKDRFSAERLKGVDSTLKIQPAKLEDSAVYLCASSSSRSNTGELFFGEGSRLTVL.

This clonotype has more than one count but fewer than ten. This chain links TRBV30 with TRBJ2-7; D gene ambiguous. The CDR3 has 13 amino acids. Per germline, CDR1 GTSNPN and CDR2 SVGIG (reference sequence). V lost 1 base and J 5 bases, leaving 12 bases between the germline ends. The DNA for the CDR3 is TGTGCCTGGAGTGGGGCTTTACTGGACGAGCAGTACTTC. It translates to CAWSGALLDEQYF.

This clonotype appeared a few times. The chain employs TRBV12-3 or TRBV12-4 and TRBJ2-1, with TRBD1 as a possible D gene (5 bases). V was trimmed by 7 bases and J by 7 bases, leaving 20 bases between them. The CDR3 is made up of 15 amino acids. In DNA form, the CDR3 reads TGTGCCAGCACCAATGGGGCGTTAGGTGGGAATGAGCAGTTCTTC. Residues: CASTNGALGGNEQFF.

The rearrangement links TRBV12-3 or TRBV12-4 to TRBJ2-1, with 8 bases fitting TRBD2. The CDR3 has 18 residues. V shed 5 bases, J shed 0 bases, and the junction held 12 bases outside the gene matches. CDR3 amino acids: CASSTTKTSALSYNEQFF. DNA for the CDR3: TGTGCCAGCAGTACCACTAAGACTAGCGCACTCTCCTACAATGAGCAGTTCTTC.

Many counts were recorded for this clonotype. This rearrangement joins TRBV9 to TRBJ2-1; TRBD2 agrees at 8 bases. Germline-derived CDR1 and CDR2 are SGDLS and YYNGEE. The CDR3 has 15 residues. V gave up 0 bases and J gave up 6 bases; unmatched junction bases: 5. The chain's CDR3 is CASSVGGLGLNEQFF. Written as DNA, the CDR3 is TGTGCCAGCAGCGTAGGGGGACTAGGGCTCAATGAGCAGTTCTTC.

The chain employs TRBV20-1 and TRBJ1-6; tentative D call: TRBD1 (5 bases). CDR1 DFQATT and CDR2 SNEGSKA come from the germline V gene (reference sequence). This CDR3 has 16 amino acids. V lost 0 bases and J lost 8, with 17 bases in between. CDR3 nucleotide sequence: TGCAGTGCTAGAGAGCGGGGGGGAGGACCCCATTCACCCCTCCACTTT. Amino acid sequence: CSARERGGGPHSPLHF.

This clonotype was detected ten times or more. This chain uses TRBV3-1 with TRBJ1-1; no clear D. The CDR3 has 13 amino acids. The V gene lost 1 base and the J gene lost 6 bases, with 9 bases spanning the gap. CDR1 is LGHDT and CDR2 is YNNKEL in the germline V gene (reference sequence). The CDR3 region has the DNA TGTGCCAGCAGCCAAGCGACTGGGGCTGAAGCTTTCTTT. Amino acid sequence: CASSQATGAEAFF.

In its sample, this clonotype was seen a few times. The rearrangement links TRBV7-8 to TRBJ2-1, with 14 bases fitting TRBD2. Germline CDR1 and CDR2: SGHVS and FQNEAQ. The CDR3 has 21 residues. Losses at the gene ends were 0 bases for V and 0 bases for J; bases not matched to a gene: 10. CDR3 nucleotides: TGTGCCAGCAGCTTAGCCCTGGGACTAGCGGGGGCCGTCAGCTCCTACAATGAGCAGTTCTTC. Protein product: CASSLALGLAGAVSSYNEQFF.